These 30 T cell receptor beta chains were sequenced from one sample in a study of cytomegalovirus exposure and HLA in healthy donors (dated by TCRdb to about 2017). Libraries were prepared through the immunoSEQ multiplex PCR assay. The multiplex PCR relied on a mix of 60 forward primers for TCR Vbeta segments and 13 reverse primers for TCR Jbeta segments. Drawn from immuneACCESS, this table holds only the in-frame rearrangements with V and J called that TCRdb kept. Clones are partly lost; checked studies trace under half to an unresolved V gene and leave the rest unexplained. This sample gives fewer than 250,000 clones in total; about 74% of them show up just once. Clones ranked in the top ten supply less than 2% of the sample. Sample: PBMCs. These receptors were taken from a woman younger than 45 in good health and CMV-seronegative.

The chain has TRBV4-1 and TRBJ2-5; a weak D match, TRBD2 (5 bases). The germline gives CDR1 MGHRA, CDR2 YSYEKL. This CDR3 is 15 amino acids long. Trimming shortened V by 1 base and J by 5 bases, and 14 bases separated the two germline ends. CDR3 coding DNA: TGCGCCAGCAGCCAAGTCTCTCGGGGTGAGGAGACCCAGTACTTC. Amino acid sequence: CASSQVSRGEETQYF.

The rearrangement joins TRBV7-8 to TRBJ2-1; 9 positions match TRBD2. The V gene end was trimmed by 1 base and the J gene end by 7 bases; junction bases not matched to a gene: 11. Per germline, CDR1 SGHVS and CDR2 FQNEAQ. CDR3 size: 17 residues. The CDR3 region is CASSLGSLRGGMNEQFF. As DNA, the CDR3 is TGTGCCAGCAGCTTAGGATCCTTGCGGGGGGGCATGAATGAGCAGTTCTTC. Supplemented by reference TRBV7-8 and TRBJ2-1, the full variable domain reads GAGVSQSPRYKVAKRGQDVALRCDPISGHVSLFWYQQALGQGPEFLTYFQNEAQLDKSGLPSDRFFAERPEGSVSTLKIQRTQQEDSAVYLCASSLGSLRGGMNEQFFGPGTRLTVL.

This clone appeared a single time. CDR3 sequence reads: CASSFRGEMNTEAFF. CDR3 in DNA: TGCGCCAGCAGCTTCCGGGGGGAGATGAACACTGAAGCTTTCTTT. The V gene is TRBV5-1, the J gene TRBJ1-1, with D possibly being TRBD1 (5 bases). The V and J ends lost 2 bases and 0 bases respectively, with 11 bases between them. The length of the CDR3 is 15 residues. Per the germline V gene, CDR1 is SGHRS and CDR2 is YFSETQ.

This clone came up a few times. The V call is TRBV7-9, the J call TRBJ2-7, with 11 bases lining up with TRBD1. Germline values: CDR1 SEHNR, CDR2 FQNEAQ (reference sequence). The CDR3 consists of 15 residues. Trimming at V came to 5 bases and at J to 6 bases, leaving 9 bases not matched to a gene. CDR3 sequence (DNA): TGTGCCAGCAGCAACGGGACAGGGGGATTGCGCGAGCAGTACTTC. Its translation is CASSNGTGGLREQYF.

This rearrangement joins TRBV5-1 to TRBJ2-1, with 8 bases lining up with TRBD2. This CDR3 comprises 16 residues. Trimming took 4 bases from V and 7 from J; bases not matched to a gene: 13. Germline lookup yields CDR1 SGHRS and CDR2 YFSETQ. CDR3 nucleotide sequence: TGCGCCAGCAGCCTTACTTGGGCGGGGGGACGAAATGAGCAGTTCTTC. Its translation is CASSLTWAGGRNEQFF.

The chain is built from TRBV14 and TRBJ2-7; TRBD2 aligns across 13 bases. Germline CDR1 is SGHDN and CDR2 is FVKESK. This CDR3 has 15 residues. The V segment lost 4 bases and the J segment 5 bases; nucleotides outside the gene matches: 5. The CDR3 DNA reads TGTGCCAGCAGCCTCCGGACTAGCGGGAGCCACGAGCAGTACTTC. The encoded protein is CASSLRTSGSHEQYF.

V and J are TRBV13 and TRBJ2-5; D might be TRBD1 (5 bases). Per germline, CDR1 PRHDT and CDR2 FYEKMQ (reference sequence). The V gene lost 5 bases and the J gene lost 0 bases, with 7 bases spanning the gap. CDR3 length: 13 residues. CDR3 sequence reads: CASSADNQETQYF. As DNA, the CDR3 is TGTGCCAGCAGCGCGGACAACCAAGAGACCCAGTACTTC.

This chain uses TRBV11-2 with TRBJ2-7; a possible D gene is TRBD1 (6 bases). CDR1 and CDR2 (germline): SGHAT, FQNNGV. The CDR3 is 18 amino acids. V was pared by 4 bases and J by 2 bases, with 24 bases between. The CDR3 reads CASSSPLGHRNPTYEQYF. The CDR3 coding sequence is TGTGCCAGCAGCTCCCCTTTGGGACACCGTAATCCTACCTACGAGCAGTACTTC.

This clone was seen more than once but under ten times. The identical CDR3 is also encoded by other nucleotide sequences in the sample. CDR3 residues: CASSLVDTEAFF. For the CDR3, the DNA is TGTGCCAGCAGCTTAGTCGACACTGAAGCTTTCTTT. The chain combines TRBV11-3 with TRBJ1-1; D not resolved. The CDR3 loop spans 12 amino acids. Germline V lookup: CDR1 SGHNT, CDR2 YENEEA. The V and J ends lost 1 base and 3 bases respectively, with 3 bases between them.

The sample holds one count of this clone. V usage is TRBV7-6 and J usage is TRBJ1-1, with D possibly TRBD1 on 6 matching bases. Per the germline V gene, CDR1 is SGHVS and CDR2 is FNYEAQ. Trimming left V 1 base short and J 1 base short, with 13 bases between. The CDR3 has 16 amino acids. CDR3 region: CASSLVTGGRNTEAFF. CDR3 DNA sequence: TGTGCCAGCAGCTTAGTGACTGGGGGCCGGAACACTGAAGCTTTCTTT.

V is TRBV2 and J is TRBJ1-3; 9 bases match TRBD1. Germline V CDR1 and CDR2: SNHLY, FYNNEI. The CDR3 consists of 13 residues. The V and J ends lost 8 bases and 1 base, in that order; junction bases with no gene match: 0. Here the CDR3 DNA reads TGTGCCAGCGACAGGGGGTCTGGAAACACCATATATTTT. Translation: CASDRGSGNTIYF. Based on the CDR3 plus reference TRBV2 and TRBJ1-3, the full variable domain is EPEVTQTPSHQVTQMGQEVILRCVPISNHLYFYWYRQILGQKVEFLVSFYNNEISEKSEIFDDQFSVERPDGSNFTLKIRSTKLEDSAMYFCASDRGSGNTIYFGEGSWLTVV.

This sequence joins TRBV7-9 and TRBJ1-2, with TRBD1 identical over 10 bases. CDR1 is SEHNR and CDR2 is FQNEAQ in the germline V gene (reference sequence). Germline trimming cut 6 bases from V and 1 base from J; bases unmatched to any gene: 2. The CDR3 loop spans 14 amino acids. This CDR3 reads CASSRDRGNYGYTF. CDR3 DNA: TGTGCCAGCAGTCGGGACAGGGGTAACTATGGCTACACCTTC.

The genes are TRBV5-1 and TRBJ2-1; weak D call: TRBD2 (5 bases). The CDR3 totals 14 residues. Germline V gene data show CDR1 as SGHRS and CDR2 as YFSETQ. The ends were cut back, 6 bases at V and 6 bases at J, with 16 bases in the middle. Written as DNA, the CDR3 is TGCGCCAGCAATTGGAGGTCGGGGAGCAATGAGCAGTTCTTC. Encoded protein: CASNWRSGSNEQFF.

This chain joins TRBV7-9 and TRBJ1-1; a weak D match, TRBD1 (5 bases). Germline lookup yields CDR1 SEHNR and CDR2 FQNEAQ (reference sequence). The CDR3 totals 13 residues. Trimming left V 6 bases short and J 1 base short, with 9 bases between. CDR3 region: CASREGSNTEAFF. The CDR3 coding sequence is TGTGCCAGCAGGGAGGGGTCGAACACTGAAGCTTTCTTT.

The chain couples TRBV2 to TRBJ2-2, with 7 bases fitting TRBD1. Trimming removed 7 bases from V and 4 bases from J; junction bases left unmatched: 6. This CDR3 contains 14 residues. Germline V gives CDR1 SNHLY, CDR2 FYNNEI. CDR3: CASTPTGITGELFF. The CDR3 DNA reads as TGTGCCAGCACCCCGACAGGGATCACCGGGGAGCTGTTTTTT.

The chain carries TRBV18 and TRBJ1-1; D uncertain. The CDR3 length is 14 residues. Between the trimmed V and J ends, which lost 3 bases and 6 bases, there was a span of 14 bases. Germline V CDR1 and CDR2: KGHSH, LQKENI. CDR3 in DNA: TGTGCCAGCTCACCCCAGGTCCCTACGCCTGAAGCTTTCTTT. Amino acids: CASSPQVPTPEAFF.

The chain couples TRBV6-1 to TRBJ2-7, with a possible D match to TRBD1 (5 bases). The V end lost 6 bases, the J end lost 4 bases, and 19 bases lay between the germline ends. Germline V gene lookup returns CDR1 MNHNS and CDR2 SASEGT. The CDR3 has 15 amino acids. CDR3 DNA sequence: TGTGCCAGCAGCGCAGGGTTTCAAATAGGGTACGAGCAGTACTTC. Amino acid sequence: CASSAGFQIGYEQYF.

There are a few counts of this clone. Distinct nucleotide sequences in the sample also encode this CDR3. The chain links TRBV5-1 to TRBJ2-5; D gene ambiguous. The length of the CDR3 is 12 residues. V lost 0 bases, J lost 5 bases, and 5 bases lay in between. The germline CDR1 and CDR2 sequences are SGHRS and YFSETQ. CDR3: CASSLAGETQYF. In DNA, the CDR3 is TGCGCCAGCAGCTTGGCCGGGGAGACCCAGTACTTC.

The J gene is TRBJ1-1, the V gene TRBV29-1, with TRBD1 matching 7 bases. Trimming at V came to 7 bases and at J to 0 bases, leaving 2 bases not matched to a gene. The CDR3 loop spans 12 amino acids. The germline gives CDR1 SQVTM, CDR2 ANQGSEA. CDR3 loop: CSAGQVNTEAFF. CDR3 coding DNA: TGCAGCGCTGGACAGGTGAACACTGAAGCTTTCTTT.

The chain joins TRBV9 to TRBJ2-2, with a possible D match to TRBD1 (5 bases). Germline loops: CDR1 SGDLS, CDR2 YYNGEE. Trimming stripped 3 bases from V and 3 bases from J, with 9 bases between. This CDR3 is 14 amino acids long. The CDR3 DNA follows: TGTGCCAGCAGCGCGCAGGGTGACACCGGGGAGCTGTTTTTT. The encoded protein is CASSAQGDTGELFF. The complete variable domain, with remaining parts taken from reference TRBV9 and TRBJ2-2, reads DSGVTQTPKHLITATGQRVTLRCSPRSGDLSVYWYQQSLDQGLQFLIQYYNGEERAKGNILERFSAQQFPDLHSELNLSSLELGDSALYFCASSAQGDTGELFFGEGSRLTVL.

V gene TRBV15 combines with J gene TRBJ2-2, with 8 bases lining up with TRBD1. There are 18 residues in the CDR3. Germline loops: CDR1 LNHNV, CDR2 YYDKDF (reference sequence). Trimming at V came to 1 base and at J to 0 bases, leaving 7 bases not matched to a gene. In DNA, the CDR3 is TGTGCCACCAGCAGAGCCCGGGACAGGCTTACGAACACCGGGGAGCTGTTTTTT. Amino acid sequence: CATSRARDRLTNTGELFF.

Details on this clone: One end of the junction fails to match germline, which may point to a read error. The chain combines TRBV7-7 with TRBJ2-5; 7 positions agree with TRBD2. The CDR3 sequence is 15 residues long. Germline CDR1 reads SSHAT; CDR2 reads FNYEAQ (reference sequence). CDR3 in amino acids: CASSLAWGEGETQYF. The CDR3 DNA sequence: TGTGCTAGCAGCTTAGCGTGGGGGGAGGGAGAGACCCAGTACTTC.

The chain couples TRBV28 to TRBJ2-2; D is uncertain. The CDR3 extends over 14 amino acids. The germline V and J ends were trimmed by 6 bases and 3 bases, with 11 bases remaining between them. The germline V gene encodes CDR1 MDHEN and CDR2 SYDVKM. CDR3 protein: CASSPAVDTGELFF. In DNA, the CDR3 is TGTGCCAGCAGCCCCGCGGTAGACACCGGGGAGCTGTTTTTT.

The chain combines TRBV21-1 with TRBJ1-4; the D call TRBD1 from the table was never checked on the DNA. TRBV21-1 is a known pseudogene. This CDR3 spans 15 amino acids. The CDR3: CASSNEGQGNEKLFF. CDR3 coding DNA: TGTGCCAGCAGCAATGAGGGACAGGGGAATGAAAAACTGTTTTTT.

V is TRBV6-1 and J is TRBJ1-6; tentative D call: TRBD1 (6 bases). Germline assignment: CDR1 MNHNS and CDR2 SASEGT. The CDR3 runs 14 residues. V lost 7 bases, J lost 9 bases, and 16 bases lay in between. CDR3 nucleotides: TGTGCCAGCACCGACAGGCCGAGCGGTTCACCCCTCCACTTT. It encodes CASTDRPSGSPLHF.

CDR3 in amino acids: CASSETGTSSYEQYF. The DNA of the CDR3 is TGTGCCAGCAGCGAAACCGGGACAAGCTCCTACGAGCAGTACTTC. The gene calls are TRBV9 and TRBJ2-7; D possibly corresponds to TRBD1 (6 bases). CDR3 size: 15 residues. Per germline, CDR1 SGDLS and CDR2 YYNGEE. V lost 3 bases, J lost 0 bases, and 13 bases lay in between.

This clone was counted between two and nine times. The chain has TRBV6-1 and TRBJ2-7, with a tentative D call TRBD2 (6 bases). This CDR3 is built from 17 residues. V lost 0 bases and J 1 base, leaving 16 bases between the germline ends. CDR1 and CDR2 from the germline V gene are MNHNS and SASEGT. The CDR3 sequence: CASSEAGLLKWSYEQYF. The CDR3 DNA follows: TGTGCCAGCAGTGAAGCGGGACTTCTGAAATGGTCCTACGAGCAGTACTTC.

V is TRBV29-1 and J is TRBJ2-7; possible D gene TRBD2, 7 bases. Trimming took 7 bases from V and 0 from J, leaving 22 bases between them. This CDR3 is built from 16 residues. Germline CDR1 reads SQVTM; CDR2 reads ANQGSEA. CDR3 DNA sequence: TGCAGCGCCATGACTAGGCGGGGGCCCAGCTCCTACGAGCAGTACTTC. The encoded protein is CSAMTRRGPSSYEQYF.

The V gene is TRBV6-5, the J gene TRBJ1-1; 9 nucleotides align to TRBD1. CDR1 is MNHEY and CDR2 is SVGAGI in the germline V gene. Trimming cost V 6 bases and J 4 bases; bases outside gene matches: 3. This CDR3 is 13 amino acids long. The CDR3 nucleotides read TGTGCCAGCAGGGGGACAGGGACCACTGAAGCTTTCTTT. Translated, it gives CASRGTGTTEAFF.

This chain uses TRBV7-3 with TRBJ2-3; no reliable D call. The CDR3 sequence is 13 residues long. Trimming took off 2 bases at V and 5 bases at J, with 8 bases between the two ends. Germline V gene sequence: CDR1 SGHTA, CDR2 FQGTGA. The CDR3 is CASSLPVLDTQYF. CDR3 sequence (DNA): TGTGCCAGCAGCTTACCAGTTCTAGATACGCAGTATTTT.